Listed below are T cell receptor beta chains from one sample, sequenced in a study of blood T cell repertoires in COVID-19. Clones were read by immunoSEQ multiplex PCR, and TCRdb kept only the in-frame ones, dropping some. The data contain about 86,000 clones, approximately 80% of them singletons. The sequenced sample was peripheral blood. Receptors originate from a man between 70 and 80 years old with acute or convalescent COVID-19. Both conserved end residues are part of each CDR3. D genes are given only for firm matches. Some rows have no size entry. The others give once, few or many, or a class for an expanded clone.

d_call: -
clone_size: few
j_call: TRBJ1-3
v_call: TRBV5-4
cdr3_aa: CASSSAAGAGNTIYF
cdr3_nt: TGTGCCAGCAGCTCCGCTGCCGGGGCTGGAAACACCATATATTTT

d_call: -
clone_size: few
j_call: TRBJ1-6
v_call: TRBV7-6
cdr3_aa: CASSLGAGVWSPLHF
cdr3_nt: TGTGCCAGCAGCTTAGGGGCAGGGGTTTGGTCACCCCTCCACTTT

d_call: TRBD2
clone_size: -
j_call: TRBJ2-3
v_call: TRBV5-6
cdr3_aa: CASSLAASGGAEQYF
cdr3_nt: TGTGCCAGCAGCTTGGCCGCTAGCGGGGGGGCCGAACAGTATTTT

d_call: TRBD2
clone_size: -
j_call: TRBJ2-3
v_call: TRBV9
cdr3_aa: CASSALAGGAPDTQYF
cdr3_nt: TGTGCCAGCAGCGCCCTAGCGGGGGGGGCGCCGGATACGCAGTATTTT

d_call: TRBD1
clone_size: -
j_call: TRBJ2-5
v_call: TRBV3-1/TRBV3-2
cdr3_aa: CASSQQTGGSETQYF
cdr3_nt: TGTGCCAGCAGCCAACAGACAGGGGGCTCAGAGACCCAGTACTTC

d_call: TRBD1
clone_size: -
j_call: TRBJ2-3
v_call: TRBV24-1
cdr3_aa: CATSDRRVAGQGADTQYF
cdr3_nt: TGTGCCACCAGTGACCGAAGGGTTGCGGGACAGGGCGCAGATACGCAGTATTTT

d_call: TRBD1
clone_size: -
j_call: TRBJ1-6
v_call: TRBV2
cdr3_aa: CASSVGQGSSPLHF
cdr3_nt: TGTGCCAGCAGTGTGGGACAGGGGAGTTCACCCCTCCACTTT

d_call: TRBD2
clone_size: -
j_call: TRBJ2-7
v_call: TRBV5-4
cdr3_aa: CASSQRRLSRGESYEQYF
cdr3_nt: TGTGCCAGCAGCCAACGACGCCTTTCACGGGGGGAATCCTACGAGCAGTACTTC

d_call: -
clone_size: -
j_call: TRBJ2-3
v_call: TRBV3-1/TRBV3-2
cdr3_aa: CASSQGRARGPLTDTQYF
cdr3_nt: TGTGCCAGCAGCCAAGGGAGAGCGCGTGGCCCCCTCACAGATACGCAGTATTTT

d_call: -
clone_size: -
j_call: TRBJ2-1
v_call: TRBV12-3/TRBV12-4
cdr3_aa: CASRPSSNNEQFF
cdr3_nt: TGTGCCAGCAGACCCTCTAGTAACAATGAGCAGTTCTTC

d_call: TRBD1
clone_size: once
j_call: TRBJ1-1
v_call: TRBV5-1
cdr3_aa: CASSTGTATEAFF
cdr3_nt: TGCGCCAGCAGCACAGGGACAGCCACTGAAGCTTTCTTT

d_call: TRBD1
clone_size: -
j_call: TRBJ1-1
v_call: TRBV27
cdr3_aa: CASSPGTGRNTEAFF
cdr3_nt: TGTGCCAGCAGCCCCGGGACAGGCCGGAACACTGAAGCTTTCTTT

d_call: -
clone_size: -
j_call: TRBJ2-1
v_call: TRBV11-2
cdr3_aa: CASSPGVPLAGEQFF
cdr3_nt: TGTGCCAGCAGCCCCGGGGTCCCGCTAGCAGGTGAGCAGTTCTTC

d_call: -
clone_size: -
j_call: TRBJ2-1
v_call: TRBV2
cdr3_aa: CASMEWDEQFF
cdr3_nt: TGTGCCAGCATGGAGTGGGATGAGCAGTTCTTC

d_call: -
clone_size: -
j_call: TRBJ2-5
v_call: TRBV6-6
cdr3_aa: CASSRRPGASGETQYF
cdr3_nt: TGTGCCAGCAGTCGAAGACCAGGGGCGAGTGGAGAGACCCAGTACTTC

d_call: TRBD1
clone_size: -
j_call: TRBJ2-7
v_call: TRBV30
cdr3_aa: CAIDRGYSYEQYF
cdr3_nt: TGTGCCATCGACAGGGGGTATTCCTACGAGCAGTACTTC

d_call: TRBD1
clone_size: few
j_call: TRBJ2-2
v_call: TRBV7-7
cdr3_aa: CASSPRQGAGSGELFF
cdr3_nt: TGTGCCAGCAGCCCCCGCCAGGGGGCCGGGTCCGGGGAGCTGTTTTTT

d_call: TRBD1
clone_size: -
j_call: TRBJ2-7
v_call: TRBV29-1
cdr3_aa: CSVSGQGEEQYF
cdr3_nt: TGCAGCGTCTCCGGACAGGGAGAGGAGCAGTACTTC

d_call: -
clone_size: -
j_call: TRBJ2-3
v_call: TRBV10-3
cdr3_aa: CAIEGGGLSVVEDTQYF
cdr3_nt: TGTGCCATCGAAGGTGGAGGGTTATCAGTGGTTGAAGATACGCAGTATTTT

d_call: TRBD2
clone_size: once
j_call: TRBJ2-1
v_call: TRBV3-1/TRBV3-2
cdr3_aa: CASSQQRGGRDEQFF
cdr3_nt: TGTGCCAGCAGCCAGCAGCGGGGGGGCCGGGATGAGCAGTTCTTC

d_call: TRBD2
clone_size: -
j_call: TRBJ2-7
v_call: TRBV7-9
cdr3_aa: CASATSGGYEQYF
cdr3_nt: TGTGCCAGCGCTACCTCGGGGGGCTACGAGCAGTACTTC

d_call: -
clone_size: -
j_call: TRBJ1-2
v_call: TRBV28
cdr3_aa: CASSLAGPYGYTF
cdr3_nt: TGTGCCAGCAGTTTAGCAGGGCCCTATGGCTACACCTTC

d_call: -
clone_size: -
j_call: TRBJ1-4
v_call: TRBV19
cdr3_aa: CASSIQSATNEKLFF
cdr3_nt: TGTGCCAGTAGTATACAGTCAGCAACTAATGAAAAACTGTTTTTT